This passage covers 20 T cell receptor beta chains from one sample sequenced in a study of cytomegalovirus exposure and HLA in healthy donors (dated by TCRdb to the late 2010s). Preparation of the library involved the immunoSEQ multiplex PCR assay. For the multiplex PCR, a mixture combining 60 forward primers for TCR Vbeta segments and 13 reverse primers for TCR Jbeta segments was used. As stored in TCRdb, this immuneACCESS dataset retains in-frame rearrangements with V and J assigned. A fraction of the clones does not appear; measured against another copy, unresolved V genes explain less than half of the discrepancy, and the remainder lacks a known reason. This sample gives roughly 150,000 clones in total; approximately 80% of them show up just once. The ten largest clones represent more than 1% of the sample. The sample was PBMCs. Receptors originate from a boy between 2 and 15 years old in good health and CMV-seronegative.

The chain recombines TRBV5-1 with TRBJ2-7, with D perhaps TRBD1 (6 bases). The CDR3 has 13 residues. The germline V gene encodes CDR1 SGHRS and CDR2 YFSETQ. Trimming pared 7 bases from V and 2 bases from J, leaving 13 bases between. The CDR3 loop reads CASRQGITYEQYF. In DNA, the CDR3 is TGCGCCAGCCGCCAGGGGATTACCTACGAGCAGTACTTC.

The genes are TRBV9 and TRBJ1-3; TRBD1 matches at 8 bases. The CDR3 extends over 15 amino acids. Germline V gives CDR1 SGDLS, CDR2 YYNGEE. J gave up 3 bases and V 2 bases, and 4 bases lay outside the gene matches. The CDR3 region is CASSVLTGGGNTIYF. The CDR3 DNA reads as TGTGCCAGCAGCGTCTTAACAGGGGGTGGAAACACCATATATTTT.

The chain recombines TRBV6-6 with TRBJ2-1, with D perhaps matching TRBD1 (6 bases). The CDR3 totals 15 residues. Trimming removed 6 bases from V and 15 bases from J, with 27 bases in between. Germline V gives CDR1 MNHNY, CDR2 SVGAGI (reference sequence). Written as DNA, the CDR3 is TGTGCCAGCAGCCCAGCCCCACCGAGAGGACAGCCCACGTTCTTC. Protein sequence: CASSPAPPRGQPTFF.

The chain joins TRBV25-1 to TRBJ1-2; a weak D match, TRBD1 (5 bases). Trimming cost V 5 bases and J 4 bases, with 8 bases left between them. Germline loops: CDR1 MGHDK, CDR2 SYGVNS. CDR3 length equals 12 residues. CDR3: CASSIGAYGYTF. DNA of the CDR3: TGTGCCAGCAGTATAGGGGCCTATGGCTACACCTTC.

The rearrangement links TRBV5-1 to TRBJ2-1; 7 nucleotides match TRBD2. The CDR3 extends over 17 amino acids. The germline V gene encodes CDR1 SGHRS and CDR2 YFSETQ. Trimming at V came to 7 bases and at J to 8 bases, leaving 21 bases not matched to a gene. As DNA, the CDR3 is TGCGCCAGCCGGTCCGGGGGGAGAAGCGGGACCGCGGATGAGCAGTTCTTC. This codes for CASRSGGRSGTADEQFF.

This clone showed up just once. The chain carries TRBV30 and TRBJ2-3; tentatively, D is TRBD1 (5 bases). Germline-derived CDR1 and CDR2 are GTSNPN and SVGIG (reference sequence). The CDR3 extends over 15 amino acids. Trimming removed 1 base from V and 0 bases from J, with 11 bases in between. This CDR3 reads CAWSDRRPSTDTQYF. The CDR3 region has the DNA TGTGCCTGGAGTGACAGGCGCCCTAGCACAGATACGCAGTATTTT.

V usage is TRBV2 and J usage is TRBJ2-1; 7 bases map to TRBD2. The V gene end was trimmed by 7 bases and the J gene end by 0 bases; junction bases not matched to a gene: 3. The CDR3 consists of 14 residues. CDR1 is SNHLY and CDR2 is FYNNEI in the germline V gene. CDR3 in DNA: TGTGCCAGCATAGCGGGCAGCTCCTACAATGAGCAGTTCTTC. Protein: CASIAGSSYNEQFF. The full variable domain, with the rest looked up from reference TRBV2 and TRBJ2-1, is EPEVTQTPSHQVTQMGQEVILRCVPISNHLYFYWYRQILGQKVEFLVSFYNNEISEKSEIFDDQFSVERPDGSNFTLKIRSTKLEDSAMYFCASIAGSSYNEQFFGPGTRLTVL.

This clone appeared once. V usage is TRBV2 and J usage is TRBJ1-2, with D possibly matching TRBD1 (6 bases). Trimming took off 4 bases at V and 4 bases at J, with 13 bases between the two ends. Germline CDR1 SNHLY, CDR2 FYNNEI. CDR3 size: 14 residues. The CDR3 region has the DNA TGTGCCAGCAGTGGACAGGATGGGGGCTATGGCTACACCTTC. It translates to CASSGQDGGYGYTF.

CDR3 in DNA: TGTGCCAGCAGTGAATTTGGCGGGAGGGTCTACGAGCAGTACTTC. This translates into CASSEFGGRVYEQYF. The chain couples TRBV25-1 to TRBJ2-7; 9 bases are a match to TRBD2. The length of the CDR3 is 15 residues. Trimming removed 1 base from V and 3 bases from J; junction bases left unmatched: 4. Germline CDR1 MGHDK, CDR2 SYGVNS.

To note about this clone: Other nucleotide sequences from this sample produce the same CDR3. The chain recombines TRBV7-9 with TRBJ1-5; D is undetermined. Trimming left V 1 base short and J 2 bases short, with 6 bases between. Per the germline V gene, CDR1 is SEHNR and CDR2 is FQNEAQ (reference sequence). This CDR3 is built from 14 residues. The CDR3 nucleotides read TGTGCCAGCAGCTTAGGACAAGGCAATCAGCCCCAGCATTTT. Amino acid sequence: CASSLGQGNQPQHF.

The J gene is TRBJ2-3, the V gene TRBV7-2; possibly TRBD2 for D (6 bases). The CDR3 length is 15 residues. CDR1 is SGHTA, CDR2 FQGNSA, per germline. The ends were cut back, 5 bases at V and 2 bases at J, with 14 bases in the middle. The CDR3 DNA reads TGTGCCAGCAGCCCTCGGGGGACCTACACAGATACGCAGTATTTT. The encoded protein is CASSPRGTYTDTQYF.

The rearrangement links TRBV20-1 to TRBJ2-1, with TRBD2 as a possible D gene (5 bases). This CDR3 has 11 amino acids. Germline V CDR1 and CDR2: DFQATT, SNEGSKA (reference sequence). Deletions cut 1 base from V and 10 bases from J, with 8 bases between. The CDR3 loop is CSARGGSEQFF. In DNA, the CDR3 is TGCAGTGCTAGAGGCGGGTCGGAGCAGTTCTTC.

The gene calls are TRBV30 and TRBJ1-5; D is possibly TRBD1 (6 bases). This CDR3 has 13 residues. V dropped 1 base and J dropped 7 bases, with 11 bases sitting between them. Germline V gives CDR1 GTSNPN, CDR2 SVGIG (reference sequence). For the CDR3, the DNA is TGTGCCTGGAGTGGACAGGATACGCAGCCCCAGCATTTT. Residues: CAWSGQDTQPQHF.

This clone is a singleton in its sample. V gene TRBV5-4 combines with J gene TRBJ2-7; 12 bases align to TRBD2. The V segment lost 3 bases and the J segment 4 bases; nucleotides outside the gene matches: 5. The CDR3 runs 15 residues. The V gene's germline CDR1 is SGHNT and CDR2 YYREEE (reference sequence). CDR3 sequence: CASSSSGRAEYEQYF. CDR3 in DNA: TGTGCCAGCAGCTCTAGCGGGAGGGCCGAGTACGAGCAGTACTTC.

The sample holds a few counts of this clone. V usage is TRBV4-2 and J usage is TRBJ2-1, with 9 bases identical to TRBD2. V lost 0 bases and J lost 6; bases outside the gene matches: 6. Germline CDR1 and CDR2: LGHNA and YNFKEQ. The CDR3 runs to 16 residues. CDR3 coding DNA: TGTGCCAGCAGCCAAGATGATAGTAGCGGGGGCAATGAGCAGTTCTTC. Translation: CASSQDDSSGGNEQFF.

The chain employs TRBV18 and TRBJ2-1, with D unclear. Germline V gene data show CDR1 as KGHSH and CDR2 as LQKENI. The CDR3 runs to 14 residues. V lost 3 bases, J lost 7 bases, and 13 bases lay in between. Here the CDR3 DNA reads TGTGCCAGCTCACCCCCCGAACTTAAAAATGAGCAGTTCTTC. This sequence encodes CASSPPELKNEQFF.

The J gene is TRBJ2-5, the V gene TRBV6-1, with 7 nucleotides matching TRBD1. The CDR3 has 14 amino acids. The germline V gene has CDR1 MNHNS and CDR2 SASEGT. After removal of 2 bases from V and 2 bases from J, the junction contained 2 bases not matched to a gene. Here the CDR3 DNA reads TGTGCCAGCAGTGAACAGGGACAGCAAGAGACCCAGTACTTC. Its protein is CASSEQGQQETQYF.

The rearrangement joins TRBV5-1 to TRBJ2-3; no clear D gene. There are 17 residues in the CDR3. Germline CDR1 and CDR2: SGHRS and YFSETQ. Trimming pared 1 base from V and 2 bases from J, leaving 17 bases between. The CDR3 is CASSLLQPYPITDTQYF. Written as DNA, the CDR3 is TGCGCCAGCAGCTTGTTACAGCCTTATCCCATCACAGATACGCAGTATTTT.

This clone was detected only a few times. V and J are TRBV5-4 and TRBJ2-3; D perhaps matches TRBD1 (6 bases). Trimming took 0 bases from V and 8 from J, leaving 25 bases between them. This CDR3 has 18 amino acids. The V gene's germline CDR1 is SGHNT and CDR2 YYREEE (reference sequence). As DNA, the CDR3 is TGTGCCAGCAGCTTGGCCCATGGCAGGGGATCGGTCCGGGTTACGCAGTATTTT. It is translated as CASSLAHGRGSVRVTQYF.

The chain links TRBV4-1 to TRBJ2-7, with D unresolved. CDR1 and CDR2 (germline): MGHRA, YSYEKL. V lost 0 bases, J lost 2 bases, and 5 bases lay in between. The CDR3 runs to 13 residues. CDR3 sequence (DNA): TGCGCCAGCAGCCAAGATCAGGCCTACGAGCAGTACTTC. Translating gives CASSQDQAYEQYF.